Each of the 25 T cell receptor beta chains below was sequenced from the same sample in a study of T cell responses to AZD1222 COVID-19 vaccine listed by TCRdb under 2021. The time point label here, explained by the study, means: about 28 days (+/-7) after the second vaccine dose. Preparation of the library involved the immunoSEQ multiplex PCR assay. TCRdb took over this immuneACCESS table, retaining in-frame rearrangements with V and J assigned. Such tables are incomplete; in checked studies, under half of the missing clones stem from an unresolved V gene, and the remainder is unexplained. The sample has 70,000 to 90,000 clones on record, roughly 87% of them singletons. More than 15% of the sample belongs to the ten largest clones. The sample was peripheral blood, taken 28 days after the second AZD1222 dose. Every receptor here comes from an adult who received the AZD1222 COVID-19 vaccine.

The rearrangement uses TRBV5-1 and TRBJ2-2; D remains ambiguous. CDR3 length: 15 residues. V gave up 4 bases and J gave up 4 bases, with 14 bases separating them. Per germline, CDR1 SGHRS and CDR2 YFSETQ. This CDR3 is CASSKAASFTGELFF. The CDR3 nucleotides are TGCGCCAGCAGCAAGGCTGCTTCTTTCACCGGGGAGCTGTTTTTT. The full variable domain, in which reference TRBV5-1 and TRBJ2-2 provide the parts outside the CDR3, is KAGVTQTPRYLIKTRGQQVTLSCSPISGHRSVSWYQQTPGQGLQFLFEYFSETQRNKGNFPGRFSGRQFSNSRSEMNVSTLELGDSALYLCASSKAASFTGELFFGEGSRLTVL.

The rearrangement joins TRBV28 to TRBJ2-6; D may correspond to TRBD1 or TRBD2 (6 bases each). V was clipped by 7 bases and J by 2 bases, with 24 bases between them. Per germline, CDR1 MDHEN and CDR2 SYDVKM. The CDR3 has 19 residues. The CDR3 spells CASIKNSGGRVAGANVLTF. CDR3 nucleotide sequence: TGTGCCAGCATTAAAAATAGTGGGGGGCGCGTCGCTGGGGCCAACGTCCTGACTTTC.

V is TRBV30 and J is TRBJ2-2; TRBD2 might be the D (5 bases). The CDR3 runs 14 residues. V lost 3 bases, J lost 5 bases, and 13 bases lay in between. Looked up from germline, CDR1 is GTSNPN and CDR2 is SVGIG (reference sequence). CDR3 region: CAWSPGIITGELFF. In DNA, the CDR3 is TGTGCCTGGAGCCCCGGGATAATAACCGGGGAGCTGTTTTTT.

This clone has just a few counts. This chain connects TRBV7-2 to TRBJ1-3; TRBD1 aligns across 7 bases. V was pared by 4 bases and J by 4 bases, with 4 bases of the junction left unmatched. Germline V gene data show CDR1 as SGHTA and CDR2 as FQGNSA. This CDR3 has 14 residues. The DNA for the CDR3 is TGTGCCAGCAGCTCCGGGACAGTCGGAAACACCATATATTTT. It specifies CASSSGTVGNTIYF.

This chain uses TRBV12-3 or TRBV12-4 with TRBJ2-5; D unresolved. Trimming shortened V by 6 bases and J by 0 bases, and 2 bases separated the two germline ends. The CDR3 loop spans 11 amino acids. CDR3: CASRYQETQYF. The CDR3 nucleotides read TGTGCCAGCAGGTACCAAGAGACCCAGTACTTC.

The J gene is TRBJ1-2, the V gene TRBV6-5; no clear D. Germline V gene lookup returns CDR1 MNHEY and CDR2 SVGAGI. CDR3 length: 12 residues. Deletions cut 7 bases from V and 2 bases from J, with 8 bases between. The CDR3 DNA reads as TGTGCCAGCAAGAGTTTCAACTATGGCTACACCTTC. Translation gives CASKSFNYGYTF.

This clone was counted between two and nine times. The chain joins TRBV7-3 to TRBJ2-1, with D possibly being TRBD1 or TRBD2 (5 bases each). This CDR3 spans 15 amino acids. Germline loops: CDR1 SGHTA, CDR2 FQGTGA. V was cut by 3 bases and J by 7 bases, with 16 bases left in between. CDR3 residues: CASSLGRRIGNEQFF. The CDR3 coding sequence is TGTGCCAGCAGCTTGGGACGGAGAATTGGTAATGAGCAGTTCTTC. The full variable domain, rest sourced from reference TRBV7-3 and TRBJ2-1, is GAGVSQTPSNKVTEKGKYVELRCDPISGHTALYWYRQSLGQGPEFLIYFQGTGAADDSGLPNDRFFAVRPEGSVSTLKIQRTERGDSAVYLCASSLGRRIGNEQFFGPGTRLTVL.

The gene calls are TRBV1 and TRBJ2-2. TRBV1 is flagged as a pseudogene. The CDR3 loop spans 16 amino acids. In DNA form, the CDR3 reads TGCACCAGCAGCCAAGATCCGGGGGCCACCACCGGGGAGCTGTTTTTT. Translation: CTSSQDPGATTGELFF.

The J gene is TRBJ1-5, the V gene TRBV28; the D is unclear. The CDR3 loop spans 13 amino acids. Per the germline V gene, CDR1 is MDHEN and CDR2 is SYDVKM. The V end lost 3 bases, the J end lost 5 bases, and 8 bases lay between the germline ends. This CDR3 is CASSLWGDQPQHF. For the CDR3, the DNA is TGTGCCAGCAGTTTGTGGGGAGATCAGCCCCAGCATTTT.

This chain joins TRBV29-1 and TRBJ1-2; no definite D call. CDR3 size: 14 residues. The V gene lost 6 bases and the J gene lost 6 bases, with 20 bases spanning the gap. CDR1 and CDR2 from the germline V gene are SQVTM and ANQGSEA. The DNA of the CDR3 is TGCAGCGTGGCAAAGGAGGGCCGTGGCGATGGCTACACCTTC. Its protein product is CSVAKEGRGDGYTF.

This chain links TRBV25-1 with TRBJ1-6; no definite D call. Looked up from germline, CDR1 is MGHDK and CDR2 is SYGVNS. The V gene lost 4 bases and the J gene lost 6 bases, with 7 bases spanning the gap. CDR3 length: 13 amino acids. CDR3 in DNA: TGTGCCAGCAGTGTTGGCAGTAATTCACCCCTCCACTTT. This codes for CASSVGSNSPLHF.

V usage is TRBV10-3 and J usage is TRBJ2-3; D tentatively fits TRBD1 or TRBD2 (5 bases each). The CDR3 sequence is 17 residues long. CDR1 is ENHRY and CDR2 is SYGVKD in the germline V gene. Trimming took 0 bases from V and 4 from J, leaving 17 bases between them. The CDR3 sequence is CAISESGQGVKADTQYF. CDR3 bases: TGTGCCATCAGTGAGTCAGGGCAGGGAGTAAAGGCAGATACGCAGTATTTT.

The chain combines TRBV11-3 with TRBJ2-7, with D hard to call. This CDR3 is 13 amino acids long. Trimming took 5 bases from V and 7 from J, leaving 15 bases between them. In germline, CDR1 is SGHNT, CDR2 YENEEA. CDR3 nucleotide sequence: TGTGCCAGCAGCACCTCTCCGCTTGGGGAGCAGTACTTC. Translating gives CASSTSPLGEQYF. Looking up the rest from reference TRBV11-3 and TRBJ2-7 gives the full variable domain: EAGVVQSPRYKIIEKKQPVAFWCNPISGHNTLYWYLQNLGQGPELLIRYENEEAVDDSQLPKDRFSAERLKGVDSTLKIQPAELGDSAVYLCASSTSPLGEQYFGPGTRLTVT.

The chain carries TRBV7-9 and TRBJ1-3, with 7 bases matching TRBD1. The V and J ends lost 2 bases and 0 bases, in that order; junction bases with no gene match: 4. CDR3 length equals 16 residues. Germline CDR1 reads SEHNR; CDR2 reads FQNEAQ (reference sequence). CDR3: CASSLNTGDSGNTIYF. CDR3 DNA: TGTGCCAGCAGCTTAAATACAGGGGACTCTGGAAACACCATATATTTT.

This clone has just one count. This chain connects TRBV19 to TRBJ1-5; D is unresolved. Trimming shortened V by 3 bases and J by 3 bases, and 9 bases separated the two germline ends. Germline CDR1 reads LNHDA; CDR2 reads SQIVND (reference sequence). The CDR3 has 14 amino acids. The CDR3 region is CASSILGDNQPQHF. CDR3 DNA sequence: TGTGCCAGTAGTATTTTAGGAGACAATCAGCCCCAGCATTTT.

This chain links TRBV12-3 or TRBV12-4 with TRBJ1-2; 8 bases line up with TRBD1. The J segment lost 4 bases and the V segment lost 5 bases, leaving 0 bases of the junction unmatched. The CDR3 runs 12 residues. CDR3 bases: TGTGCCAGCAGTGGGACAGGCTATGGCTACACCTTC. Its protein is CASSGTGYGYTF.

The DNA of the CDR3 is TGTGCCAGCAGCAAAGGGGAGCGGGGGCTTGTTACAGATACGCAGTATTTT. It yields the protein CASSKGERGLVTDTQYF. The chain is built from TRBV21-1 and TRBJ2-3; TRBD2, the table's D call, lacks a check against the DNA. TRBV21-1 is given as a pseudogene. The CDR3 is made up of 17 amino acids.

This rearrangement joins TRBV30 to TRBJ1-6; 7 bases line up with TRBD1. This CDR3 spans 13 amino acids. Germline CDR1 reads GTSNPN; CDR2 reads SVGIG (reference sequence). The ends lost 4 bases at V and 10 bases at J; junction bases unmatched: 7. The CDR3 nucleotides read TGTGCCTGGAATTACAGGGGCCCCTCACCCCTCCACTTT. This translates into CAWNYRGPSPLHF.

The chain links TRBV2 to TRBJ1-5, with D unresolved. V shed 4 bases and J shed 6 bases, with 13 bases lying between them. The CDR3 is 14 residues long. Germline lookup yields CDR1 SNHLY and CDR2 FYNNEI. DNA of the CDR3: TGTGCCAGCAGTGCGGCCGGTTCGAGTCAGCCCCAGCATTTT. Its protein is CASSAAGSSQPQHF.

This chain uses TRBV15 with TRBJ2-5; D gene ambiguous. V shed 0 bases and J shed 2 bases, with 13 bases lying between them. This CDR3 contains 16 residues. Germline V gene data show CDR1 as LNHNV and CDR2 as YYDKDF (reference sequence). The CDR3 DNA follows: TGTGCCACCAGCAGAGATCGGGTACGGGCACAAGAGACCCAGTACTTC. This sequence encodes CATSRDRVRAQETQYF.

This chain connects TRBV7-3 to TRBJ1-6; D remains unclear. CDR1 and CDR2 from the germline V gene are SGHTA and FQGTGA. The V end was cut by 1 base, the J end by 9 bases, with 7 bases between. This CDR3 is built from 13 residues. This CDR3 is CASSLNVGSPLHF. In DNA form, the CDR3 reads TGTGCCAGCAGCTTAAACGTCGGTTCACCCCTCCACTTT.

The rearrangement uses TRBV2 and TRBJ1-6; no clear D. V was clipped by 7 bases and J by 0 bases, with 10 bases between them. Germline loops: CDR1 SNHLY, CDR2 FYNNEI. The CDR3 contains 15 residues. The CDR3 DNA reads as TGTGCCAGCAAGATAGGGAGCTCCTATAATTCACCCCTCCACTTT. It translates to CASKIGSSYNSPLHF.

This chain links TRBV30 with TRBJ2-1, with no clear D. Trimming removed 0 bases from V and 9 bases from J, with 6 bases in between. Germline CDR1 and CDR2: GTSNPN and SVGIG (reference sequence). This CDR3 has 11 amino acids. The CDR3 DNA reads TGTGCCTGGAGTGTAAGTGGTGAGCAGTTCTTC. This codes for CAWSVSGEQFF.

J is TRBJ2-7 and V is TRBV12-3 or TRBV12-4, with D unclear. The CDR3 has 11 amino acids. V was clipped by 4 bases and J by 7 bases, with 8 bases between them. The CDR3 nucleotides are TGTGCCAGCAGTTATGGTCAGGAGCAGTACTTC. As protein: CASSYGQEQYF.

This clone occurred once. This chain connects TRBV12-3 or TRBV12-4 to TRBJ2-1, with D tentatively TRBD1 (5 bases). The CDR3 is 12 amino acids. Trimming cost V 6 bases and J 7 bases, with 10 bases left between them. CDR3 region: CASSPTGNEQFF. The CDR3 coding sequence is TGTGCCAGCAGCCCCACAGGAAATGAGCAGTTCTTC.